Presented here are 27 T cell receptor beta chains from one specimen sequenced in a study of T cells after yellow fever vaccination. One entry per CDR3 protein results from TCRdb running MiXCR on the 5' RACE reads. The sample records 250,000 to 350,000 distinct CDR3 sequences, roughly 6.8% being singletons. The source material was PBMCs, sampled about 41 days after the first yellow fever vaccination. The receptors derive from a man aged 18 to 35 who received the YFV17D yellow fever vaccine.

The chain recombines TRBV5-1 with TRBJ1-2; D call uncertain. V was pared by 0 bases and J by 3 bases, with 9 bases between. The CDR3 is 14 residues long. Germline-derived CDR1 and CDR2 are SGHRS and YFSETQ. The CDR3 sequence: CASSLEPADYGYTF. In nucleotides, the CDR3 is TGCGCCAGCAGCTTGGAGCCAGCTGACTATGGCTACACCTTC.

In this sample, this clonotype turned up a few times. The chain combines TRBV7-6 with TRBJ1-4; tentative D call: TRBD1 (6 bases). The germline gives CDR1 SGHVS, CDR2 FNYEAQ. V dropped 4 bases and J dropped 5 bases, with 14 bases sitting between them. This CDR3 region has 15 residues. CDR3 DNA: TGTGCCAGCAGCTCCCCCGGGGGGACAAATGAAAAACTGTTTTTT. It yields the protein CASSSPGGTNEKLFF. The full variable domain, with the rest looked up from reference TRBV7-6 and TRBJ1-4, is GAGVSQSPRYKVTKRGQDVALRCDPISGHVSLYWYRQALGQGPEFLTYFNYEAQQDKSGLPNDRFSAERPEGSISTLTIQRTEQRDSAMYRCASSSPGGTNEKLFFGSGTQLSVL.

The gene calls are TRBV12-3 or TRBV12-4 and TRBJ1-5; TRBD1 agrees at 10 bases. Losses at the gene ends were 2 bases for V and 3 bases for J; bases not matched to a gene: 4. The CDR3 loop spans 16 amino acids. CDR3 residues: CASSLRQGAFNQPQHF. The CDR3 region has the DNA TGTGCCAGCAGTTTAAGACAGGGGGCGTTCAATCAGCCCCAGCATTTT.

Concerning this clonotype: The junction differs from germline at one of its ends, possibly a read error. The chain joins TRBV3-1 to TRBJ1-3; D is unresolved. The CDR3 consists of 15 residues. Germline V gives CDR1 LGHDT, CDR2 YNNKEL (reference sequence). In nucleotides, the CDR3 is TGTGCCAGCAGCCAAGATTTGAGGGCTGGAAACACCATATACTTT. This sequence encodes CASSQDLRAGNTIYF.

Concerning this clonotype: Compared with germline, one end of the junction differs, possibly owing to a read error. The rearrangement joins TRBV20-1 to TRBJ2-7; 9 nucleotides line up with TRBD1. The CDR3 runs to 14 residues. CDR1 and CDR2 (germline): DFQATT, SNEGSKA (reference sequence). Here the CDR3 reads CSARDDRGFYERYF. Here the CDR3 DNA reads TGCAGTGCTAGAGACGACAGGGGGTTCTACGAGCGGTACTTC.

The table lists this clonotype with a few counts. This chain links TRBV11-2 with TRBJ2-5, with a weak D call TRBD1 (6 bases). CDR1 is SGHAT and CDR2 is FQNNGV in the germline V gene. Deletions cut 7 bases from V and 4 bases from J, with 16 bases between. The CDR3 is 14 amino acids. Here the CDR3 reads CASTQSQGLETQYF. The CDR3, as DNA: TGTGCCAGCACCCAGTCACAGGGTTTAGAGACCCAGTACTTC.

The CDR3 is CATSENRDGVYEQFF. CDR3 sequence (DNA): TGTGCCACCAGTGAAAACCGGGACGGAGTCTATGAGCAGTTCTTC. The chain couples TRBV24-1 to TRBJ2-1, with D tentatively TRBD1 or TRBD2 (5 bases each). Germline V gene data show CDR1 as KGHDR and CDR2 as SFDVKD. The length of the CDR3 is 15 residues. Trimming stripped 4 bases from V and 8 bases from J, with 17 bases between.

This clonotype was counted at least ten times. The gene calls are TRBV5-5 and TRBJ2-6; TRBD1 matches at 7 bases. The CDR3 has 15 amino acids. Germline V gene lookup returns CDR1 SGHKS and CDR2 YYEKEE (reference sequence). V dropped 3 bases and J dropped 2; count of bases not matched to a gene: 2. The CDR3 region has the DNA TGTGCCAGCAGCTACAGGGGAGCTGGGGCCAACGTCCTGACTTTC. It codes for CASSYRGAGANVLTF. The entire variable domain, with the rest obtained from reference TRBV5-5 and TRBJ2-6, is as follows: DAGVTQSPTHLIKTRGQQVTLRCSPISGHKSVSWYQQVLGQGPQFIFQYYEKEERGRGNFPDRFSARQFPNYSSELNVNALLLGDSALYLCASSYRGAGANVLTFGAGSRLTVL.

This clonotype occurred a few times. The rearrangement joins TRBV9 to TRBJ2-2, with 7 bases lining up with TRBD1. The J segment lost 4 bases and the V segment lost 0 bases, leaving 6 bases of the junction unmatched. Per the germline V gene, CDR1 is SGDLS and CDR2 is YYNGEE. The CDR3 length is 16 residues. The CDR3 DNA is TGTGCCAGCAGCGTAGTTCCAGGGGGAACCACCGGGGAGCTGTTTTTT. Protein sequence: CASSVVPGGTTGELFF.

This sequence joins TRBV30 and TRBJ2-5, with D possibly being TRBD2 (5 bases). The V end lost 0 bases, the J end lost 5 bases, and 13 bases lay between the germline ends. CDR3 length equals 14 residues. Germline V gene lookup returns CDR1 GTSNPN and CDR2 SVGIG (reference sequence). The CDR3 loop is CAWSVQLVRETQYF. CDR3 nucleotide sequence: TGTGCCTGGAGTGTACAACTAGTGCGTGAGACCCAGTACTTC.

In this sample, this clonotype turned up many times. In DNA form, the CDR3 reads TGTGCCAGCAGTCCGGGACTAGCGGGGGTACAGTACTTC. Encoded protein: CASSPGLAGVQYF. This rearrangement joins TRBV12-3 or TRBV12-4 to TRBJ2-5; TRBD2 aligns across 14 bases. The ends lost 5 bases at V and 11 bases at J; junction bases unmatched: 4. There are 13 residues in the CDR3.

This clonotype was counted only a few times. The rearrangement joins TRBV6-4 to TRBJ2-1; 7 bases are shared with TRBD1. Germline trimming cut 6 bases from V and 2 bases from J; bases unmatched to any gene: 10. The CDR3 runs to 16 residues. Germline CDR1 and CDR2: MRHNA and SNTAGT. For the CDR3, the DNA is TGTGCCAGCAGCATAGGGCCGGGACAGCCCTACAATGAGCAGTTCTTC. Translated, it gives CASSIGPGQPYNEQFF.

This clonotype was observed a few times. J is TRBJ2-2 and V is TRBV20-1; D may correspond to TRBD1 or TRBD2 (5 bases each). Germline CDR1 reads DFQATT; CDR2 reads SNEGSKA (reference sequence). The V end was cut by 5 bases, the J end by 6 bases, with 19 bases between. This CDR3 is built from 15 residues. The CDR3: CSAPPGPVLPGELFF. For the CDR3, the DNA is TGCAGTGCTCCTCCGGGACCAGTTTTACCCGGGGAGCTGTTTTTT.

J is TRBJ2-7 and V is TRBV5-4, with TRBD1 as a possible D gene (6 bases). Germline V gene lookup returns CDR1 SGHNT and CDR2 YYREEE (reference sequence). CDR3 length: 12 residues. Trimming removed 4 bases from V and 5 bases from J, with 10 bases in between. The chain's CDR3 is CASSVDRNEQYF. CDR3 coding DNA: TGTGCCAGCAGCGTAGACAGGAACGAGCAGTACTTC.

V and J are TRBV12-3 or TRBV12-4 and TRBJ1-4; D is possibly TRBD1 (6 bases). V lost 2 bases and J lost 8, with 15 bases in between. The length of the CDR3 is 15 residues. CDR3 in DNA: TGTGCCAGCAGTTTACCGGGACGGGGGCTAGAAAAACTGTTTTTT. This translates into CASSLPGRGLEKLFF.

This clonotype was found a few times. This chain uses TRBV29-1 with TRBJ2-1; D unclear. V lost 4 bases to trimming and J lost 0 bases, with 13 bases between them. CDR3 length equals 15 residues. Germline V lookup: CDR1 SQVTM, CDR2 ANQGSEA. CDR3 bases: TGCAGCGTTGTTTGGAGATCGAGCTCCTACAATGAGCAGTTCTTC. It yields the protein CSVVWRSSSYNEQFF.

This clonotype has at least ten counts. The chain joins TRBV27 to TRBJ1-4, with D unresolved. V was shortened by 2 bases and J by 3 bases, with 7 bases between the two germline ends. This CDR3 region has 14 residues. CDR1 and CDR2 (germline): MNHEY, SMNVEV (reference sequence). CDR3: CASSLQSANEKLFF. The CDR3 DNA follows: TGTGCCAGCAGTTTACAGTCCGCTAATGAAAAACTGTTTTTT.

This clonotype was detected only a few times. The genes are TRBV11-1 and TRBJ2-3, with 8 positions matching TRBD2. CDR3 length: 18 residues. J was trimmed by 1 base and V by 3 bases; bases with no gene match: 12. CDR1 is SGHAT and CDR2 is FQDESV in the germline V gene (reference sequence). The CDR3, as DNA: TGTGCCAGCAGCTTTCCTTCGGGGGGTAGCGGGGGCACAGATACGCAGTATTTT. Protein product: CASSFPSGGSGGTDTQYF. The entire variable domain, with the rest obtained from reference TRBV11-1 and TRBJ2-3, is as follows: EAEVAQSPRYKITEKSQAVAFWCDPISGHATLYWYRQILGQGPELLVQFQDESVVDDSQLPKDRFSAERLKGVDSTLKIQPAELGDSAMYLCASSFPSGGSGGTDTQYFGPGTRLTVL.

In this sample, this clonotype turned up a few times. The chain carries TRBV20-1 and TRBJ1-1, with D tentatively TRBD1 (5 bases). V dropped 0 bases and J dropped 1 base, with 6 bases sitting between them. There are 13 residues in the CDR3. The germline CDR1 and CDR2 sequences are DFQATT and SNEGSKA (reference sequence). The CDR3 protein is CSARDQGNTEAFF. CDR3 nucleotide sequence: TGCAGTGCTAGAGATCAGGGGAACACTGAAGCTTTCTTT.

There are many counts of this clonotype. The CDR3 is CASSLSGVHGYTF. In nucleotides, the CDR3 is TGCGCCAGCAGCTTGTCGGGGGTACATGGCTACACCTTC. The chain recombines TRBV5-1 with TRBJ1-2, with a weak D call TRBD1 (5 bases). V dropped 1 base and J dropped 6 bases, with 10 bases sitting between them. This CDR3 contains 13 residues. Germline CDR1 is SGHRS and CDR2 is YFSETQ. Based on the CDR3 plus reference TRBV5-1 and TRBJ1-2, the full variable domain is KAGVTQTPRYLIKTRGQQVTLSCSPISGHRSVSWYQQTPGQGLQFLFEYFSETQRNKGNFPGRFSGRQFSNSRSEMNVSTLELGDSALYLCASSLSGVHGYTFGSGTRLTVV.

In its sample, this clonotype was seen a few times. The chain links TRBV19 to TRBJ2-3; TRBD2 aligns across 8 bases. Per the germline V gene, CDR1 is LNHDA and CDR2 is SQIVND (reference sequence). CDR3 length equals 15 residues. J was trimmed by 0 bases and V by 6 bases; bases with no gene match: 5. CDR3 DNA: TGTGCCAGTAGCACTAGCGGTGCTAGCACAGATACGCAGTATTTT. Amino acids: CASSTSGASTDTQYF.

This clonotype was counted a few times. V usage is TRBV5-5 and J usage is TRBJ2-3; D call uncertain. V lost 1 base, J lost 0 bases, and 12 bases lay in between. The CDR3 loop spans 16 amino acids. In germline, CDR1 is SGHKS, CDR2 YYEKEE (reference sequence). The CDR3 sequence is CASSLLTSTSTDTQYF. DNA of the CDR3: TGTGCCAGCAGCTTGCTAACTTCTACTAGCACAGATACGCAGTATTTT.

This clonotype turned up a few times. The rearrangement joins TRBV5-5 to TRBJ2-7; D ambiguous. Germline V CDR1 and CDR2: SGHKS, YYEKEE (reference sequence). The CDR3 runs 12 residues. Between the trimmed V and J ends, which lost 0 bases and 3 bases, there was a span of 4 bases. CDR3 DNA sequence: TGTGCCAGCAGCTTGGACAACTACGAGCAGTACTTC. It translates to CASSLDNYEQYF.

This clonotype was seen at least ten times. The chain recombines TRBV5-4 with TRBJ2-5; tentative D call: TRBD2 (5 bases). This CDR3 comprises 14 residues. Germline CDR1 and CDR2: SGHNT and YYREEE (reference sequence). Trimming took off 0 bases at V and 5 bases at J, with 11 bases between the two ends. CDR3: CASSLGAEKETQYF. Written as DNA, the CDR3 is TGTGCCAGCAGCTTGGGAGCGGAAAAGGAGACCCAGTACTTC.

This clonotype was seen more than once but under ten times. The chain couples TRBV21-1 to TRBJ2-7; TRBD1, the table's D call, was not compared with the DNA. TRBV21-1 is a recognized pseudogene. The CDR3 sequence is 15 residues long. The CDR3 reads CASSKGGGVGYEQYF. The CDR3, as DNA: TGTGCCAGCAGCAAAGGTGGGGGAGTTGGGTACGAGCAGTACTTC.

The chain carries TRBV6-5 and TRBJ2-1, with 12 bases fitting TRBD2. Germline-derived CDR1 and CDR2 are MNHEY and SVGAGI. The CDR3 spans 12 residues. V lost 9 bases and J lost 15; bases outside the gene matches: 9. The CDR3 DNA reads as TGTGCCAGTTCTCGGCTAGCGGGGGGGGGGTTCTTC. Translated, it gives CASSRLAGGGFF.

The rearrangement joins TRBV5-6 to TRBJ2-5, with D possibly TRBD2 on 5 matching bases. Germline V CDR1 and CDR2: SGHDT, YYEEEE. Trimming pared 2 bases from V and 4 bases from J, leaving 12 bases between. CDR3 length: 14 amino acids. This CDR3 reads CASSFGNVPETQYF. CDR3 in DNA: TGTGCCAGCAGCTTCGGGAATGTGCCAGAGACCCAGTACTTC.